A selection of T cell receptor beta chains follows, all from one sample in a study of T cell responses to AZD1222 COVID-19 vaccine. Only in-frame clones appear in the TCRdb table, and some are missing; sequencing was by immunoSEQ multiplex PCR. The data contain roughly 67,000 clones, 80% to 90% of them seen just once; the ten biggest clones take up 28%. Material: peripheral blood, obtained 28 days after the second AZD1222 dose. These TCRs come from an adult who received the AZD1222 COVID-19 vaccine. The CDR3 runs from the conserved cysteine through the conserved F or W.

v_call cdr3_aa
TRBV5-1 CASTGSGSSVNEQFF
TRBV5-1 CASSLGGYNQPQHF
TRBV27 CASVGSGSDPTYEQYF
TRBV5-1 CASRGTDYEQYF
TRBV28 CASSLGLGYTF
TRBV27 CASMNFQGEKLFF
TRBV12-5 CASGLFPTGVGTEAFF
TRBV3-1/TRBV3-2 CASSQVRANRAGAYEQYF
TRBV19 CASSNPRDRMGFNYGYTF
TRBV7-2 CASSLYGGQFSSPLHF
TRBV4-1 CASSQGSDIAYEQYF
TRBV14 CASSQGKPGQEFYEQYF
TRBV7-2 CASSLLGGDNSPLHF
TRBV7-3 CASSLQGLAYPYEQYF
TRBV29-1 CSVRRQDYYEQYF
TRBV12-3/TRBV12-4 CASSPWGANVLTF
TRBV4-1 CASSQSGQGTDTQYF
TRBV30 CAWEEGGQEKLFF
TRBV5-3 CARSLRNTEAFF
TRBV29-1 CSVDGTGVSEQYF